A selection of T cell receptor beta chains follows, all from one sample in a study of CD8+ T cells in alopecia areata. Assay: immunoSEQ multiplex PCR; the TCRdb copy retains only in-frame clones and omits some. The sample shows about 210,000 clones, 55% to 70% of them seen only once. This sample comprised CD4+ T cells sorted from blood, obtained at week 4, from a patient treated with tofacitinib. These receptors were collected from a human donor with alopecia areata. Each CDR3 is given with its conserved first and last residue. The order of the fields is clone size, J gene, D gene, V gene, CDR3 DNA, CDR3 protein. The D gene is left open where the match is weak. Some rows have no size entry. The others give once, few or many, or a class for an expanded clone.

few | TRBJ2-5 | TRBD2 | TRBV18 | TGTGCCAGCTCACCCGCGGCTAGCGGCCAAGAGACCCAGTACTTC | CASSPAASGQETQYF
- | TRBJ2-2 | - | TRBV27 | TGTGCCAGCAGTTACCAGGCGGGGAACACCGGGGAGCTGTTTTTT | CASSYQAGNTGELFF
few | TRBJ2-7 | - | TRBV18 | TGTGCCAGCTCACCACGGGTACTCACCTACGAGCAGTACTTC | CASSPRVLTYEQYF
- | TRBJ2-5 | TRBD2 | TRBV11-2 | TGTGCCAGCAGCTTAGCTTCAGCGGGGGGGCTCCAAGAGACCCAGTACTTC | CASSLASAGGLQETQYF
- | TRBJ1-4 | - | TRBV4-3 | TGCGCCAGCAGCTTCCGCAGGGAAAGGGAAAAACTGTTTTTT | CASSFRREREKLFF
few | TRBJ2-6 | - | TRBV30 | TGTGCCTGGAGTGTGAGCTGGGGCCTTTCATCTGGGGCCAACGTCCTGACTTTC | CAWSVSWGLSSGANVLTF
- | TRBJ2-7 | TRBD1 | TRBV11-2 | TGTGCCAGCAGGACCCCGGGACAGGGATCCCACGAGCAGTACTTC | CASRTPGQGSHEQYF
- | TRBJ1-1 | - | TRBV5-1 | TGCGCCAGCAGCTTGGGAACCCTGGGCTTTAACACTGAAGCTTTCTTT | CASSLGTLGFNTEAFF
- | TRBJ2-1 | TRBD2 | TRBV30 | TGTGCCTGGAGTGTACTAGCGAACTCCTACAATGAGCAGTTCTTC | CAWSVLANSYNEQFF
- | TRBJ1-1 | TRBD1 | TRBV29-1 | TGCAGCGTTCCAGGGGGTAGCACTGAAGCTTTCTTT | CSVPGGSTEAFF
- | TRBJ1-5 | - | TRBV15 | TGTGCCACCAGCAGAGGCCCAGCGGATTCTCAGCCCCAGCATTTT | CATSRGPADSQPQHF
few | TRBJ2-2 | - | TRBV11-2 | TGTGCCAGCAGCCTCCGTGTAGGCGGACTCGTGCACGGGGAGCTGTTTTTT | CASSLRVGGLVHGELFF
- | TRBJ2-7 | TRBD2 | TRBV30 | TGTGCCTGGACGAGCGGGGGCCATATTTACGAGCAGTACTTC | CAWTSGGHIYEQYF
- | TRBJ1-5 | - | TRBV27 | TGTGCCAGCAGTTTAAATGGGCATCAGCCCCAGCATTTT | CASSLNGHQPQHF
once | TRBJ1-6 | - | TRBV19 | TGTGCCAGTAGCCGTCGGCCACCTCAAACACCCCTCCACTTT | CASSRRPPQTPLHF
- | TRBJ1-1 | - | TRBV18 | TGTGCCAGCTCACGGGGGGAGGACACTGAAGCTTTCTTT | CASSRGEDTEAFF
few | TRBJ1-4 | - | TRBV5-6 | TGTGCCAGCAGCTTTGTCAGGGGAGGGGATGAAAAACTGTTTTTT | CASSFVRGGDEKLFF
- | TRBJ1-5 | - | TRBV27 | TGTGCCAGCAGTACTGACAGCTTCAATCAGCCCCAGCATTTT | CASSTDSFNQPQHF
- | TRBJ2-7 | - | TRBV14 | TGTGCCAGCAGCCAGTCCCCCGAGCAGTACTTC | CASSQSPEQYF
- | TRBJ2-5 | TRBD1 | TRBV18 | TGTGCCAGCTCACCAAGACAGGGGGAAGAGACCCAGTACTTC | CASSPRQGEETQYF
- | TRBJ1-2 | - | TRBV5-1 | TGCGCCAGCAGTCTTGACAGGACGAACTATGGCTACACCTTC | CASSLDRTNYGYTF
- | TRBJ2-7 | TRBD2 | TRBV27 | TGTGCCAGCAGTCTCAGAGCGGGGGGGCCAGACGAGCAGTACTTC | CASSLRAGGPDEQYF
- | TRBJ2-7 | TRBD2 | TRBV30 | TGTGCCTGGGGGGAGGGCAACGAGCAGTACTTC | CAWGEGNEQYF
- | TRBJ2-5 | - | TRBV6-5 | TGTGCCAGCAGTTACTCGTCAACCCAGTACTTC | CASSYSSTQYF
- | TRBJ2-2 | TRBD1 | TRBV29-1 | TGCAGCGGGAGACAGGGTCGAGACACCGGGGAGCTGTTTTTT | CSGRQGRDTGELFF
once | TRBJ2-1 | - | TRBV5-6 | TGTGCCAGCAGCTTGTCCTACAGGGATGGCGAGCAGTTCTTC | CASSLSYRDGEQFF
- | TRBJ2-6 | - | TRBV5-4 | TGTGCCAGCAGCTTGGCTGGGGCGACTGGGGCCAACGTCCTGACTTTC | CASSLAGATGANVLTF
- | TRBJ1-5 | - | TRBV30 | TGTGCCTGGAGCGCCCGAGTGGGAGATCAGCCCCAGCATTTT | CAWSARVGDQPQHF
few | TRBJ1-1 | - | TRBV19 | TGTGCCAGTAAAAGGACAAACATGAACACTGAAGCTTTCTTT | CASKRTNMNTEAFF
- | TRBJ2-5 | - | TRBV14 | TGTGCCAGCAGCCCCCGTTGGGGTAGACAGACCCAGTACTTC | CASSPRWGRQTQYF
- | TRBJ2-1 | - | TRBV5-6 | TGTGCCAGTAGCTTCCAAGGCTTAAACAATGAGCAGTTCTTC | CASSFQGLNNEQFF
- | TRBJ1-3 | - | TRBV30 | TGTGCCTGCCCAAACTCTGGAAACACCATATATTTT | CACPNSGNTIYF
- | TRBJ1-1 | - | TRBV29-1 | TGCAGCGTTGGACAGACCCTAAACACTGAAGCTTTCTTT | CSVGQTLNTEAFF